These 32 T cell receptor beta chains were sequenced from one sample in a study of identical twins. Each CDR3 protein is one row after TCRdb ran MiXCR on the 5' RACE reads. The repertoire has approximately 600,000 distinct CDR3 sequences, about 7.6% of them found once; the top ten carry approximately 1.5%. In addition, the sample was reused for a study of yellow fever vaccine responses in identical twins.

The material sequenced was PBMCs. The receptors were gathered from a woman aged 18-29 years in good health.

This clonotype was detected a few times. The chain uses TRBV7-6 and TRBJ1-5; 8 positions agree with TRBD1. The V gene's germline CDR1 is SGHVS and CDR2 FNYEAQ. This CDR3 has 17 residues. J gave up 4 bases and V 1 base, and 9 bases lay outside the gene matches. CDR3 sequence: CASSLGTGTGTNQPQHF. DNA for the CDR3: TGTGCCAGCAGCTTAGGGACCGGGACAGGTACAAATCAGCCCCAGCATTTT.

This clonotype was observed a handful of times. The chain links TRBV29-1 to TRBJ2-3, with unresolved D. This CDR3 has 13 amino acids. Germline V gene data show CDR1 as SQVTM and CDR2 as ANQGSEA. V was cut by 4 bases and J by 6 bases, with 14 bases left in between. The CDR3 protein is CSVVYVLFDTQYF. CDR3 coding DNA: TGCAGCGTTGTTTACGTCCTCTTCGATACGCAGTATTTT.

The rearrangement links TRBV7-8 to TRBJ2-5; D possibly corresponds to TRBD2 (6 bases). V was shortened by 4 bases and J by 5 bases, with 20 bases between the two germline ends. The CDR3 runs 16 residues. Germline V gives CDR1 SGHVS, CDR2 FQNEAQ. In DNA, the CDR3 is TGTGCCAGCAGCTCCCGTGGAGGGCCGACCTCGGAGACCCAGTACTTC. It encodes CASSSRGGPTSETQYF. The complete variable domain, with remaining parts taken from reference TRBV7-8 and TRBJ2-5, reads GAGVSQSPRYKVAKRGQDVALRCDPISGHVSLFWYQQALGQGPEFLTYFQNEAQLDKSGLPSDRFFAERPEGSVSTLKIQRTQQEDSAVYLCASSSRGGPTSETQYFGPGTRLLVL.

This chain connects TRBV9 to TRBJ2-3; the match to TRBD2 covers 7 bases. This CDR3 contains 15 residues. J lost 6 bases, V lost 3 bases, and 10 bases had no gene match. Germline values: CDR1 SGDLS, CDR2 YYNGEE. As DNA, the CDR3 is TGTGCCAGCAGCGCCACAGCGGGGTCAGCGGATACGCAGTATTTT. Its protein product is CASSATAGSADTQYF.

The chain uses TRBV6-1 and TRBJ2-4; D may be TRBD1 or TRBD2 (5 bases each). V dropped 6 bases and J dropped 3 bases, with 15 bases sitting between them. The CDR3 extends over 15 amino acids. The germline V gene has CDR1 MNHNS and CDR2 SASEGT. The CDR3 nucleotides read TGTGCCAGCAGGACAGAGGGGATTGTCAAAAACATTCAGTACTTC. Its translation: CASRTEGIVKNIQYF.

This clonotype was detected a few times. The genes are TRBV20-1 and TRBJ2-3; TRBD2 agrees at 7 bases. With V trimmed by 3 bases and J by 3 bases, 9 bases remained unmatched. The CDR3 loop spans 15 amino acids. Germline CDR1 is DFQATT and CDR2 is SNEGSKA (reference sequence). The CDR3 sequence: CSARVAAGVTDTQYF. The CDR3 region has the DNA TGCAGTGCTAGGGTCGCGGCGGGGGTAACAGATACGCAGTATTTT.

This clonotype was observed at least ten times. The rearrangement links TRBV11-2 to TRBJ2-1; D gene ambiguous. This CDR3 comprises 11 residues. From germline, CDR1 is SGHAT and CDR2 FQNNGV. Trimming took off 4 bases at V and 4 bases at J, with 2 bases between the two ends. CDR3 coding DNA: TGTGCCAGCAGCTATTACAATGAGCAGTTCTTC. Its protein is CASSYYNEQFF.

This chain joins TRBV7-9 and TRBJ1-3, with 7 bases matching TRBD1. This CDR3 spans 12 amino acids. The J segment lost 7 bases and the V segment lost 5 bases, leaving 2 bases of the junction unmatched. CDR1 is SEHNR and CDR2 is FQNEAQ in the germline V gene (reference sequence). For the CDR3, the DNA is TGTGCCAGCAGCACAGGGGTGAACACCATATATTTT. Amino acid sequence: CASSTGVNTIYF.

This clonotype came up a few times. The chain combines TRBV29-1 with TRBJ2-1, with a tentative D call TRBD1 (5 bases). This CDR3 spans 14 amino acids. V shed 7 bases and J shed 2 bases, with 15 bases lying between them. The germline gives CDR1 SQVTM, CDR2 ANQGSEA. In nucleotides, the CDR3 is TGCAGCGGGCAGACAGTAATTCCCTACAATGAGCAGTTCTTC. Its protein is CSGQTVIPYNEQFF.

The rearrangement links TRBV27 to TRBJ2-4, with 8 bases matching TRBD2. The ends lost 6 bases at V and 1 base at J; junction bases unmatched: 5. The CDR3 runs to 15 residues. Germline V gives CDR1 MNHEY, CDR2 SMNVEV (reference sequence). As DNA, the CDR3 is TGTGCCAGCAGAGGAGCGGGGGCCGCCAAAAACATTCAGTACTTC. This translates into CASRGAGAAKNIQYF.

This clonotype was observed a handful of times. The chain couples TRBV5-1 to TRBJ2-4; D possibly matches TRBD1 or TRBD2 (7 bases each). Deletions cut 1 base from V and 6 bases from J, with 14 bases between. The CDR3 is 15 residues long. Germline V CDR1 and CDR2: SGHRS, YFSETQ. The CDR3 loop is CASSLFDREGNIQYF. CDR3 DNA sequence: TGCGCCAGCAGCTTGTTTGACAGGGAGGGAAACATTCAGTACTTC.

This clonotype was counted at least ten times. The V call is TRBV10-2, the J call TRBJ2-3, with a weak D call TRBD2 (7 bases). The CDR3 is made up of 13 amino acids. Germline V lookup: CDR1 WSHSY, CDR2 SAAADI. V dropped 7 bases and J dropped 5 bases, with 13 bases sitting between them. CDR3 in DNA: TGCGCCAGCATTACGGGGGGCAGAGATACGCAGTATTTT. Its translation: CASITGGRDTQYF.

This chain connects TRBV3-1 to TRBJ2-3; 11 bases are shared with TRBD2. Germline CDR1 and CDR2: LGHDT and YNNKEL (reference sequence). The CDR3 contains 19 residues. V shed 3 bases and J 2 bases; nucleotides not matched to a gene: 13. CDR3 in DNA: TGTGCCAGCAGCCAGACCGGGACTAGCGGCTTCCCCTACACAGATACGCAGTATTTT. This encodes CASSQTGTSGFPYTDTQYF.

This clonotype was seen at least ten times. The CDR3 DNA reads TGCAGTGCTCCTAGCGGGGGGCCTATTAACAATGAGCAGTTCTTC. Amino acid sequence: CSAPSGGPINNEQFF. The V and J genes are TRBV20-1 and TRBJ2-1; TRBD2 aligns across 11 bases. Trimming cost V 5 bases and J 5 bases; bases outside gene matches: 8. Germline CDR1 and CDR2: DFQATT and SNEGSKA (reference sequence). The CDR3 runs to 15 residues.

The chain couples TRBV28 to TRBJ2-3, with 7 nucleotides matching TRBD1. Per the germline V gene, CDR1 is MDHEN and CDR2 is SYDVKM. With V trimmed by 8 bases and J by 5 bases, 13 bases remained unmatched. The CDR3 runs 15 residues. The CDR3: CASLSVGAGGDTQYF. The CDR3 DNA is TGTGCCAGCCTAAGCGTGGGGGCAGGGGGAGATACGCAGTATTTT.

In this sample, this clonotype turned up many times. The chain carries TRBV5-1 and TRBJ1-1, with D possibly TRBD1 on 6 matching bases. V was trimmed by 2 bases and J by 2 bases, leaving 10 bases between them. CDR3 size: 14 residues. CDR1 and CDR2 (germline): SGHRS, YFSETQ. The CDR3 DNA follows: TGCGCCAGCAGCTTCGGGGGCTTAAACACTGAAGCTTTCTTT. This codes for CASSFGGLNTEAFF.

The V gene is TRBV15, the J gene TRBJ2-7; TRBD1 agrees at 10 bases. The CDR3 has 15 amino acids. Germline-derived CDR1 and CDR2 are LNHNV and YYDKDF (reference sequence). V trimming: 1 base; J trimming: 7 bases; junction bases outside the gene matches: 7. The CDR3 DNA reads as TGTGCCACCAGCAGAGGACAGGGGGCGCCGGGGGAGCAGTACGTC. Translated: CATSRGQGAPGEQYV.

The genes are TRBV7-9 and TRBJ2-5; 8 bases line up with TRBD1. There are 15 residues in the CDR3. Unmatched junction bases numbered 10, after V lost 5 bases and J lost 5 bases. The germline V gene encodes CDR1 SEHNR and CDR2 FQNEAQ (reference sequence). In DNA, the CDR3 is TGTGCCAGCAGCCCCAACTCAGGGGGCGGTGAGACCCAGTACTTC. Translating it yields CASSPNSGGGETQYF.

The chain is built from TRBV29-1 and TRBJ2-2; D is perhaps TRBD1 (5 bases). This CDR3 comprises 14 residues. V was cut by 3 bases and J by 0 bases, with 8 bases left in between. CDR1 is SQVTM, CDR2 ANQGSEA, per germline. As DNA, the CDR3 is TGCAGCGTTGAGCAGACAGCGAACACCGGGGAGCTGTTTTTT. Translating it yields CSVEQTANTGELFF.

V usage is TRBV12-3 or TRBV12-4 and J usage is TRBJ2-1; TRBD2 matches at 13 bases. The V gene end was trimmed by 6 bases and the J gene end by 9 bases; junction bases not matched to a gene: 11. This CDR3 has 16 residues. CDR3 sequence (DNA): TGTGCCAGCAGCCCCCTCACTAGCGGGAGGGCCCTTGAGCAGTTCTTC. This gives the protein CASSPLTSGRALEQFF.

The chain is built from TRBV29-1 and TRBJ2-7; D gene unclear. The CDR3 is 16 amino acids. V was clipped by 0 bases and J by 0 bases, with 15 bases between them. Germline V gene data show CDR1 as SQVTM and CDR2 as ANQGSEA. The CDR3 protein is CSVEDLIVESSYEQYV. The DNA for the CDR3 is TGCAGCGTTGAAGATCTGATAGTGGAAAGCTCCTACGAGCAGTACGTC.

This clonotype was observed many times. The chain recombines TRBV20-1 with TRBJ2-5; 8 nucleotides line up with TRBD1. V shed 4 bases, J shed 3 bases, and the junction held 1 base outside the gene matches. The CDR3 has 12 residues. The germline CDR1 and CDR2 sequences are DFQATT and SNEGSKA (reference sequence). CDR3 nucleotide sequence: TGCAGTGCTACGGACAGGGAAGAGACCCAGTACTTC. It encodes CSATDREETQYF.

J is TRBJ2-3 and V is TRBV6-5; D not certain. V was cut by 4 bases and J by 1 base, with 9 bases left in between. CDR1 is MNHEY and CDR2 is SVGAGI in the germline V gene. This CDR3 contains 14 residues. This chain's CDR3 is CASSSQVGTDTQYF. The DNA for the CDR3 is TGTGCCAGCAGTTCTCAGGTGGGCACAGATACGCAGTATTTT.

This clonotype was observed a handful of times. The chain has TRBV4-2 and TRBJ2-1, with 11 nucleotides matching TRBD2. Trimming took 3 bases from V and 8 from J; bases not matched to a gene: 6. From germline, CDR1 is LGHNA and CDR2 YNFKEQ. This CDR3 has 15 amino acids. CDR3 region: CASSQAIAGGYEQFF. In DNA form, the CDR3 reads TGTGCCAGCAGCCAGGCGATAGCGGGGGGGTATGAGCAGTTCTTC.

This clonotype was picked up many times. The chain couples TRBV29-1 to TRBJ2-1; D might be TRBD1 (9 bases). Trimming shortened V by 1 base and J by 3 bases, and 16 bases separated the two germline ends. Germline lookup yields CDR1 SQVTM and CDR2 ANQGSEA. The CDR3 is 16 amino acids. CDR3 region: CSVEAGGTGFYNEQFF. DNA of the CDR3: TGCAGCGTTGAAGCGGGAGGGACAGGGTTCTACAATGAGCAGTTCTTC.

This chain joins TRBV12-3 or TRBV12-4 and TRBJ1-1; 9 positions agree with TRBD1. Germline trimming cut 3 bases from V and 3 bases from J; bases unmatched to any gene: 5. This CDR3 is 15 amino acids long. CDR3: CASSFSDRGYTEAFF. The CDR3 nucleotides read TGTGCCAGCAGTTTCTCGGACAGGGGTTACACTGAAGCTTTCTTT.

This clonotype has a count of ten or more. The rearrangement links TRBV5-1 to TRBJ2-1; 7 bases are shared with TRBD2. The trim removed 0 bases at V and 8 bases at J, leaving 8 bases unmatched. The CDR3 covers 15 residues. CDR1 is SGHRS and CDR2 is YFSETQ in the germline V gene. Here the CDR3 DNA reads TGCGCCAGCAGCTTGGTGGGACTAAGGGCCGATGAGCAGTTCTTC. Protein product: CASSLVGLRADEQFF.

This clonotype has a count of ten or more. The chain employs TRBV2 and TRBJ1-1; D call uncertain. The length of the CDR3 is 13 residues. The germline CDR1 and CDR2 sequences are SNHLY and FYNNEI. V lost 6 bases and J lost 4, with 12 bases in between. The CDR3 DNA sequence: TGTGCCAGCAGCCTCTCTCCGGGCACTGAAGCTTTCTTT. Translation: CASSLSPGTEAFF.

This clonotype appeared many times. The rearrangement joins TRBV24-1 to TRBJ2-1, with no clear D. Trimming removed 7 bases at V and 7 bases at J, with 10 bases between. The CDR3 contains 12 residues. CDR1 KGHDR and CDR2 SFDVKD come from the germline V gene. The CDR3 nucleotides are TGTGCCACCAGCCTGACTGGGAATGAGCAGTTCTTC. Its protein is CATSLTGNEQFF.

The CDR3 protein is CASSQQGTLNTEAFF. CDR3 nucleotide sequence: TGTGCCAGCAGCCAACAGGGGACCCTGAACACTGAAGCTTTCTTT. The chain employs TRBV12-3 or TRBV12-4 and TRBJ1-1, with 7 bases aligning to TRBD1. V was pared by 6 bases and J by 0 bases, with 7 bases of the junction left unmatched. The CDR3 covers 15 residues.

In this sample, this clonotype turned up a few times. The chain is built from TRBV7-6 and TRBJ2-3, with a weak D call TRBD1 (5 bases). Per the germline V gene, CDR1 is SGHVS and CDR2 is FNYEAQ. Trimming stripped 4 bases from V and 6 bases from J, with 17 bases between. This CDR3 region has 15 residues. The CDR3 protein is CASSSLSTVMDTQYF. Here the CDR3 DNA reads TGTGCCAGCAGCTCCTTGTCGACAGTCATGGATACGCAGTATTTT.

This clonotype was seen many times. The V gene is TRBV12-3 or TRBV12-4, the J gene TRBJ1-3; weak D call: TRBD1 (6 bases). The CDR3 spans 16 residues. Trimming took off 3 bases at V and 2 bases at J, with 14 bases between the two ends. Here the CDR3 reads CASSFRRGGAGNTIYF. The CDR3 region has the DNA TGTGCCAGCAGTTTTCGCAGAGGGGGAGCTGGAAACACCATATATTTT.